A selection of T cell receptor beta chains follows, all from one sample in a study of T cells after yellow fever vaccination. MiXCR, run by TCRdb on the 5' RACE reads, gives a single entry per CDR3 protein. The sample records about 320,000 distinct CDR3 sequences, around 4.3% being singletons. This specimen consisted of PBMCs, obtained 15 days after the yellow fever booster vaccination. The receptor source for this set is a man younger than 35 who received the YFV17D yellow fever vaccine. Each CDR3 is given with its conserved first and last residue. The order of the fields is V gene, D gene, J gene, clone size, CDR3 DNA, CDR3 protein. D genes are given only for firm matches. Where a row states a size, it is once, few, many or the class of an expanded clone; other rows omit it.

>TRBV4-1|.|TRBJ1-4|many
TGCGCCAGCAGCCCAGCCGGGACCAGCAACGGACAACTGTTTTTT
CASSPAGTSNGQLFF
>TRBV5-1|.|TRBJ2-1|many
TGCGCCAGCAGCTTAACAGTGGGGGCCTACAATGAGCAGTTCTTC
CASSLTVGAYNEQFF
>TRBV6-1|TRBD1|TRBJ1-4|few
TGTGCCAGCAGTTTGACAGGGGGGGACGAAAAACTGTTTTTT
CASSLTGGDEKLFF
>TRBV7-2|TRBD1|TRBJ2-5|many
TGTGCCAGCAGTAGGGGACAGGGGGAAGAGACCCAGTACTTC
CASSRGQGEETQYF
>TRBV15|TRBD2|TRBJ2-1|many
TGTGCCACCAGCAGAGATAAGAGGGCGGGAGACAATGAGCAGTTCTTC
CATSRDKRAGDNEQFF
>TRBV28|.|TRBJ1-1|few
TGTGCCAGCAACGAAGCGTACACTGAAGCTTTCTTT
CASNEAYTEAFF
>TRBV7-2|TRBD2|TRBJ2-7|many
TGTGCCAGCAGCTTAGGACTAGCGGAGGTCTACGAGCAGTACTTC
CASSLGLAEVYEQYF
>TRBV2|.|TRBJ2-5|.
TGTGCCAGCAGTGAAGGTCTAGATGGGACCCAGTACTTC
CASSEGLDGTQYF
>TRBV27|.|TRBJ2-1|.
TGTGCCAGCTTTACCCGGGGACTTGCCTCCTACAATGAGCAGTTCTTC
CASFTRGLASYNEQFF
>TRBV6-5|.|TRBJ2-4|.
TGTGCCAGCAGTTGGGGAGGCGGCGAAAACATTCAGTACTTC
CASSWGGGENIQYF
>TRBV2|.|TRBJ2-3|many
TGTGCCAGCACCCTCACAGATACGCAGTATTTT
CASTLTDTQYF
>TRBV15|.|TRBJ2-3|many
TGTGCCACCAGCAGAGATCAGGGGACAGATACGCAGTATTTT
CATSRDQGTDTQYF
>TRBV4-3|TRBD2|TRBJ2-3|few
TGCGCCAGCAGCCAAGAAATGACTAGCAGAGCGCAGTATTTT
CASSQEMTSRAQYF
>TRBV5-8|.|TRBJ2-3|few
TGTGCCAGCAGCGGGGTGTGGTTCACAGATACGCAGTATTTT
CASSGVWFTDTQYF
>TRBV4-1|.|TRBJ1-1|few
TGCGCCAGCAGCCAAGACTCCCCGGGACAGAACACTGAAGCTTTCTTT
CASSQDSPGQNTEAFF